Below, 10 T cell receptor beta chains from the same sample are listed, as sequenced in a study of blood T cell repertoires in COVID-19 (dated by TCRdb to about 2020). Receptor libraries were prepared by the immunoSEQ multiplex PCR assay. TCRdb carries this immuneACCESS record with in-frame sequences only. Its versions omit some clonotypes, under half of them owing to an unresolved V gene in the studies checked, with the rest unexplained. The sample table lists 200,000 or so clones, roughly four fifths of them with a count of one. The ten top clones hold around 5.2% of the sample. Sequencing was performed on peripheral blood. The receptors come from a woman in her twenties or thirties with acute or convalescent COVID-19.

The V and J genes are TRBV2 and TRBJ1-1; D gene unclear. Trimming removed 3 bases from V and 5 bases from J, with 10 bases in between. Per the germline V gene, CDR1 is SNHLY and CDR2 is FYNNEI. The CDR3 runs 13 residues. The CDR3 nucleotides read TGTGCCAGCAGTGATCGACTAAGGACTGAAGCTTTCTTT. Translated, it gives CASSDRLRTEAFF.

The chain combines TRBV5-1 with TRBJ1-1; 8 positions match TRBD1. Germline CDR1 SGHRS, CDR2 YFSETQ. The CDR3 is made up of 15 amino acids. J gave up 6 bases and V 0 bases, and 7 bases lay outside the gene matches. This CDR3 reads CASSLGQGRHAEAFF. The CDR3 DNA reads TGCGCCAGCAGCTTGGGACAGGGGAGGCACGCTGAAGCTTTCTTT.

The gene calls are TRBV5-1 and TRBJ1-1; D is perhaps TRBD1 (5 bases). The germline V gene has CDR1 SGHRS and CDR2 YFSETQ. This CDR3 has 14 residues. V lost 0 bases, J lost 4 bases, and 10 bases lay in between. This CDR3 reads CASSLGQGGTEAFF. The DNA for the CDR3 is TGCGCCAGCAGCTTGGGGCAGGGCGGCACTGAAGCTTTCTTT.

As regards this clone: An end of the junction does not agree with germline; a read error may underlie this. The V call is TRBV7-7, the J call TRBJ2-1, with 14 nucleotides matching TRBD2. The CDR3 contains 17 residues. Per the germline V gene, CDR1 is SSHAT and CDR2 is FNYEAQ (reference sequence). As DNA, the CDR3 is TGTGCTAGCAGCTTAGACCCGGGACTAGCGGGAGTGGGTGAGCAGTTCTTC. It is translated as CASSLDPGLAGVGEQFF.

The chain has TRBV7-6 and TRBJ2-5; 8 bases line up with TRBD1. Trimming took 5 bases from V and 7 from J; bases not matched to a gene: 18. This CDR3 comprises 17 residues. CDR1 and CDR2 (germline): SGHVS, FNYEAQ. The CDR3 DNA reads TGTGCCAGCAGCCTGAGAGGGACAGGTCTGATAGAAGGGACCCAGTACTTC. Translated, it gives CASSLRGTGLIEGTQYF.

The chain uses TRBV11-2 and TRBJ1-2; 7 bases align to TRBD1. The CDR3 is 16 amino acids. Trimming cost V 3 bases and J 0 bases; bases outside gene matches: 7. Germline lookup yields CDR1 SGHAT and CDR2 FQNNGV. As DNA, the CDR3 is TGTGCCAGCAGCTTTCTACCCAGGGGGGCTAACTATGGCTACACCTTC. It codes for CASSFLPRGANYGYTF.

In DNA, the CDR3 is TGCAGCGTTGAGGGAGCAGGGGAAAACTATGGCTACACCTTC. This translates into CSVEGAGENYGYTF. The chain couples TRBV29-1 to TRBJ1-2, with a tentative D call TRBD1 (6 bases). Trimming took 3 bases from V and 2 from J, leaving 13 bases between them. Germline CDR1 and CDR2: SQVTM and ANQGSEA. The CDR3 has 14 amino acids.

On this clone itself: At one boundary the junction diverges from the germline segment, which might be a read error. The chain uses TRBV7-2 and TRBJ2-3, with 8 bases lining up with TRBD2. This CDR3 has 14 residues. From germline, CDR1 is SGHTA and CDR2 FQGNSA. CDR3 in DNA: TGTGCCCGCAGTCGGGGGCGGGGGGCGACGACGCAGTATTTT. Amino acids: CARSRGRGATTQYF.

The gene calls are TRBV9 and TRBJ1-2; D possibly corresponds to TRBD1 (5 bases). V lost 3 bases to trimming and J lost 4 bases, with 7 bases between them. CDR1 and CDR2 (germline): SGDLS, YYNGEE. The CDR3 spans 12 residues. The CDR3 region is CASSAGVYGYTF. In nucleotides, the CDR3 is TGTGCCAGCAGCGCGGGGGTCTATGGCTACACCTTC.

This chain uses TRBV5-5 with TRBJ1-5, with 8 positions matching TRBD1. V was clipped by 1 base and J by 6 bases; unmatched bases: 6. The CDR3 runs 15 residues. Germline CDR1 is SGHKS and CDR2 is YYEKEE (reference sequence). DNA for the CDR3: TGTGCCAGCAGCTTGACAGGGGGAATAGGTCAGCCCCAGCATTTT. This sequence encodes CASSLTGGIGQPQHF.